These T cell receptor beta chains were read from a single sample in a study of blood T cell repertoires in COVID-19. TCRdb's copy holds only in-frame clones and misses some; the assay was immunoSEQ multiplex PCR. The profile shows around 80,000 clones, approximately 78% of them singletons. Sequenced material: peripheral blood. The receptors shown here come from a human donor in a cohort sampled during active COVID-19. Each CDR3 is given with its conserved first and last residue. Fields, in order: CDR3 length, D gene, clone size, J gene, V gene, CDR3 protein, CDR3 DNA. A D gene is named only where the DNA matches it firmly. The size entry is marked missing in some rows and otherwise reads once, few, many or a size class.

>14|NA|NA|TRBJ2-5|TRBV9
CASSPLGTMETQYF
TGTGCCAGCAGCCCCCTGGGCACGATGGAGACCCAGTACTTC
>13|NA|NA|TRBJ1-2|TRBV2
CASTWTENYGYTF
TGTGCCAGCACCTGGACAGAGAACTATGGCTACACCTTC
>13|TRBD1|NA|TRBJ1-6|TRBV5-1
CASSSDRDSPLHF
TGCGCCAGCAGCTCGGACAGGGACTCACCCCTCCACTTT
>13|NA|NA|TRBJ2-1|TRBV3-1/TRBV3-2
CASSQDRFSEQFF
TGTGCCAGCAGCCAAGATAGGTTTAGCGAACAGTTCTTC
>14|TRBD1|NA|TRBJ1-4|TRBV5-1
CASSRDSHNEKLFF
TGCGCCAGCAGCCGGGACAGCCATAATGAAAAACTGTTTTTT
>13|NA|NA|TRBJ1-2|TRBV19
CASESGSSYGYTF
TGTGCCAGCGAGTCGGGGAGTAGCTATGGCTACACCTTC
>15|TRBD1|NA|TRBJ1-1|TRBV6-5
CASTEGGQGWTEAFF
TGTGCCAGCACCGAAGGGGGACAGGGATGGACTGAAGCTTTCTTT
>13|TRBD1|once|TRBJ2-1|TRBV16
CASSRYRGDEQFF
TGTGCCAGCAGCCGTTACAGGGGCGATGAGCAGTTCTTC
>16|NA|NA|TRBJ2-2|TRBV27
CASSLFGGENTGELFF
TGTGCCAGCAGTTTATTTGGGGGCGAGAACACCGGGGAGCTGTTTTTT
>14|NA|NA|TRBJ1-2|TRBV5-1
CASSLDGQNYGYTF
TGCGCCAGCAGCCTAGACGGACAGAACTATGGCTACACCTTC
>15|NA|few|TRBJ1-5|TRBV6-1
CASSDPGDSNQPQHF
TGTGCCAGCAGTGACCCGGGAGATAGCAATCAGCCCCAGCATTTT
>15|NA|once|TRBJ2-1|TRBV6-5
CASSLTRYRYNEQFF
TGTGCCAGCAGCTTAACTAGGTACCGCTACAATGAGCAGTTCTTC
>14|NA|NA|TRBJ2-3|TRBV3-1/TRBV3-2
CASSQGDFTDTQYF
TGTGCCAGCAGCCAGGGGGACTTCACAGATACGCAGTATTTT
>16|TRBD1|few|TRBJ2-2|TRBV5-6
CASRRLGTGNTGELFF
TGTGCCAGCAGACGGCTCGGGACAGGGAACACCGGGGAGCTGTTTTTT
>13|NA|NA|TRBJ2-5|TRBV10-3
CAMAPGAGETQYF
TGTGCCATGGCCCCAGGGGCCGGGGAGACCCAGTACTTC
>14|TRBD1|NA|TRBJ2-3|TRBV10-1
CASQEGQGTDTQYF
TGCGCCAGCCAAGAGGGACAGGGCACAGATACGCAGTATTTT
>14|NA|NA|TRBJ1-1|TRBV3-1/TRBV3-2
CASSQARGRTEAFF
TGTGCCAGCAGCCAAGCACGGGGGAGGACTGAAGCTTTCTTT
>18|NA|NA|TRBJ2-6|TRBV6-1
CASSERQGLNAGANVLTF
TGTGCCAGCAGTGAAAGGCAGGGGTTAAACGCTGGGGCCAACGTCCTGACTTTC
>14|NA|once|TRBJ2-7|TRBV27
CASSLQGGSYEQYF
TGTGCCAGCAGTTTACAGGGGGGCTCCTACGAGCAGTACTTC
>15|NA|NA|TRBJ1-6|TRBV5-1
CASSFGSGRNSPLHF
TGCGCCAGCAGCTTTGGGTCAGGCCGTAATTCACCCCTCCACTTT
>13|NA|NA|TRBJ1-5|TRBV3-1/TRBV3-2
CASSQDREQPQHF
TGTGCCAGCAGCCAAGATCGGGAACAGCCCCAGCATTTT
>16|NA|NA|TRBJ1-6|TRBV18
CASSPPVGRNNSPLHF
TGTGCCAGCTCACCACCGGTAGGGAGAAATAATTCACCCCTCCACTTT
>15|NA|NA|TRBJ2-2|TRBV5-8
CASSLGISQTGELFF
TGTGCCAGCAGCTTGGGGATTTCACAGACCGGGGAGCTGTTTTTT
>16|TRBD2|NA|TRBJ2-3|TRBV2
CASRPGGRGGTDTQYF
TGTGCCAGCAGACCGGGAGGGAGGGGTGGCACAGATACGCAGTATTTT
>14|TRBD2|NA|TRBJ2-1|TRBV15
CATSRGGLYNEQFF
TGTGCCACCAGCAGAGGGGGACTATACAATGAGCAGTTCTTC
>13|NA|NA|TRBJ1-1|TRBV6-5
CASTRSRGTEAFF
TGTGCCAGCACTAGGTCCAGGGGCACTGAAGCTTTCTTT
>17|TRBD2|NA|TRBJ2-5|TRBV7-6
CASSFVTSGMLQETQYF
TGTGCCAGCAGCTTCGTGACTAGCGGGATGCTCCAAGAGACCCAGTACTTC
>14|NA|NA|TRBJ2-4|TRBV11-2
CASSLAGTKNIQYF
TGTGCCAGCAGCTTAGCAGGTACCAAAAACATTCAGTACTTC
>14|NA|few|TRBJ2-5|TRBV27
CASSLGQYQETQYF
TGTGCCAGCAGTTTAGGGCAGTACCAAGAGACCCAGTACTTC
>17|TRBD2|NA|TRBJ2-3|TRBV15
CATSSPTSGGPADTQYF
TGTGCCACCAGCTCCCCGACTAGCGGGGGGCCAGCAGATACGCAGTATTTT
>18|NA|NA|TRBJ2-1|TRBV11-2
CASTSPPYGGGDYNEQFF
TGTGCCAGCACCAGCCCCCCTTACGGAGGGGGGGATTACAATGAGCAGTTCTTC
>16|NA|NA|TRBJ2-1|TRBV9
CASSPLRTGAYNEQFF
TGTGCCAGCAGCCCCCTTAGGACGGGGGCCTACAATGAGCAGTTCTTC
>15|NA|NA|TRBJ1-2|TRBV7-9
CASSLGVQGMAGYTF
TGTGCCAGCAGCTTAGGCGTACAGGGCATGGCTGGCTACACCTTC
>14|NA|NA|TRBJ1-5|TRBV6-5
CASRPVQGPLPQHF
TGTGCCAGCAGGCCTGTACAGGGCCCCTTGCCCCAGCATTTT
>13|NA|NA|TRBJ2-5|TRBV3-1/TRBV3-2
CASSQVRVETQYF
TGTGCCAGCAGCCAAGTGAGGGTGGAGACCCAGTACTTC
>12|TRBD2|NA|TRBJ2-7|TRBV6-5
CASSSGGYEQYF
TGTGCCAGCAGTTCGGGGGGCTACGAGCAGTACTTC
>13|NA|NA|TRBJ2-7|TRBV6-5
CATWGLSPYAQYF
TGTGCCACCTGGGGGCTATCGCCCTACGCGCAGTACTTC
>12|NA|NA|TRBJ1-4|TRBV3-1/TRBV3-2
CASRGGGEKLFF
TGTGCCAGCAGGGGGGGTGGGGAAAAACTGTTTTTT
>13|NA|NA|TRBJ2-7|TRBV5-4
CASSLTGTYEQYF
TGTGCCAGCAGCTTGACAGGCACCTACGAGCAGTACTTC
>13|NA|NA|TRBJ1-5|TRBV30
CAWSVGGNQPQHF
TGTGCCTGGAGTGTAGGGGGCAATCAGCCCCAGCATTTT
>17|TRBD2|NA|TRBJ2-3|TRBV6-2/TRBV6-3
CASSYQLAGEIFDTQYF
TGTGCCAGCAGTTACCAACTAGCGGGGGAGATTTTTGATACGCAGTATTTT
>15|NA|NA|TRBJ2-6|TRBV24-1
CATSEGGSGANVLTF
TGTGCCACGTCGGAAGGGGGCTCTGGGGCCAACGTCCTGACTTTC
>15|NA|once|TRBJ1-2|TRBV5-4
CASSSDVQGFYGYTF
TGTGCCAGCAGCTCGGACGTACAGGGTTTTTATGGCTACACCTTC
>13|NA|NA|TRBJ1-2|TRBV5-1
CASSLAPEYGYTF
TGCGCCAGCAGCTTGGCACCGGAGTATGGCTACACCTTC
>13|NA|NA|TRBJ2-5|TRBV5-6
CASSVSSGGTQYF
TGTGCCAGCAGCGTCTCCAGCGGCGGGACCCAGTACTTC
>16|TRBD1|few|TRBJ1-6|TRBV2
CASSGGGGRGRSPLHF
TGTGCCAGCAGTGGCGGGGGAGGCAGGGGGCGATCACCCCTCCACTTT
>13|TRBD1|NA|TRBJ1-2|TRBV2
CASRGQAFGGYTF
TGTGCCAGCAGGGGACAGGCCTTCGGGGGCTACACCTTC
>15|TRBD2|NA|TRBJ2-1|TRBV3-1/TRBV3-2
CASSLLAGGPHEQFF
TGTGCCAGCAGTCTTCTAGCGGGGGGGCCACATGAGCAGTTCTTC
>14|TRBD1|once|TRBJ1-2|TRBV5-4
CAISGQGLNYGYTF
TGTGCCATATCGGGACAGGGACTTAACTATGGCTACACCTTC
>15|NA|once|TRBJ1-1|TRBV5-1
CASSLGGARDTEAFF
TGCGCCAGCAGCTTAGGAGGTGCCCGGGACACTGAAGCTTTCTTT